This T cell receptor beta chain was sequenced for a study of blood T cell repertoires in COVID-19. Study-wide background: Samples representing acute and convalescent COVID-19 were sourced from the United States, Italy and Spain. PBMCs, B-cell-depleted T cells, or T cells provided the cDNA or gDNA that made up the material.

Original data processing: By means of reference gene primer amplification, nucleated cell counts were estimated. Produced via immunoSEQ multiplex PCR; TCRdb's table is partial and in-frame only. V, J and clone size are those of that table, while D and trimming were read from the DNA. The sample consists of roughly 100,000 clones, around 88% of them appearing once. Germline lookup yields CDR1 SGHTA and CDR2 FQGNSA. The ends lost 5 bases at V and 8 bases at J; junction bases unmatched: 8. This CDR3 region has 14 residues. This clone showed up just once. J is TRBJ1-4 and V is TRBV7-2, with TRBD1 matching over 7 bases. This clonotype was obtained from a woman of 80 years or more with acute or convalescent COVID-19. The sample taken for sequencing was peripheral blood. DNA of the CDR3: TGTGCCAGCAGCCCCGACAGGGTAGGAGAAAAACTGTTTTTT. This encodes CASSPDRVGEKLFF.